A single sample is the source of the 17 T cell receptor beta chains below, sequenced in a study of T cell responses to AZD1222 COVID-19 vaccine (dated by TCRdb to 2020 to 2023). Libraries were built with the immunoSEQ multiplex PCR assay. In its TCRdb copy, this immuneACCESS table keeps in-frame sequences only and misses some clones. Where compared with another copy, unresolved V genes explain less than half of these, and the others have no known cause. Here the sample has around 150,000 clones; approximately 90% occur a single time. Together, the top ten hold about 3.2% of the sample. The sample's time point label, in plain terms: about 28 days (+/-7) after the second vaccine dose. Sequenced material: peripheral blood, taken 28 days after the second AZD1222 dose. Receptor source: an adult who received the AZD1222 COVID-19 vaccine.

A few counts support this clone. The chain carries TRBV7-9 and TRBJ1-4, with TRBD1 matching 8 bases. Germline CDR1 reads SEHNR; CDR2 reads FQNEAQ (reference sequence). This CDR3 contains 14 residues. With V trimmed by 6 bases and J by 7 bases, 7 bases remained unmatched. CDR3 DNA sequence: TGTGCCAGCAGGTCAGGGGGCAGTGGTGAAAAACTGTTTTTT. It is translated as CASRSGGSGEKLFF.

CDR3 sequence: CASSGSLFRDEAFF. CDR3 DNA: TGTGCCAGCTCAGGTTCCCTGTTCAGGGATGAAGCTTTCTTT. The chain uses TRBV18 and TRBJ1-1; weak D call: TRBD1 (5 bases). Trimming left V 5 bases short and J 7 bases short, with 17 bases between. CDR3 length equals 14 residues. CDR1 is KGHSH, CDR2 LQKENI, per germline.

The chain joins TRBV27 to TRBJ1-1; D is ambiguous. CDR3 length: 14 amino acids. CDR1 is MNHEY, CDR2 SMNVEV, per germline (reference sequence). The V end lost 4 bases, the J end lost 0 bases, and 9 bases lay between the germline ends. As DNA, the CDR3 is TGTGCCAGCAGTTCGAAAGCCTTGAACACTGAAGCTTTCTTT. Protein product: CASSSKALNTEAFF.

Concerning this clone: Other nucleotide sequences from this sample produce the same CDR3. The chain recombines TRBV5-1 with TRBJ2-1; perhaps TRBD1 as D (7 bases). CDR1 and CDR2 from the germline V gene are SGHRS and YFSETQ. Trimming took off 3 bases at V and 4 bases at J, with 11 bases between the two ends. CDR3 length equals 14 residues. The CDR3 spells CASSSAGGYNEQFF. CDR3 bases: TGCGCCAGCAGCTCGGCAGGGGGGTACAATGAGCAGTTCTTC.

The chain uses TRBV27 and TRBJ2-1; no firm D call. The CDR3 has 11 residues. Germline V gives CDR1 MNHEY, CDR2 SMNVEV (reference sequence). Trimming stripped 3 bases from V and 7 bases from J, with 4 bases between. The CDR3 nucleotides read TGTGCCAGCAGTTTGAGGAATGAGCAGTTCTTC. Protein sequence: CASSLRNEQFF.

V gene TRBV3-1 (or the pseudogene TRBV3-2) combines with J gene TRBJ2-7, with TRBD2 matching 8 bases. From germline, CDR1 is LGHDT and CDR2 YNNKEL (reference sequence). The junction had 9 bases not matched to a gene; V was cut back by 4 bases and J by 4 bases. The CDR3 covers 15 residues. The CDR3 DNA reads as TGTGCCAGCAGCCCGGGACTAGTTCAAACTTACGAGCAGTACTTC. Encoded protein: CASSPGLVQTYEQYF.

The V call is TRBV5-1, the J call TRBJ1-6, with D tentatively TRBD1 (6 bases). With 1 base removed from V and 9 bases from J, the gap between germline ends came to 20 bases. The germline V gene has CDR1 SGHRS and CDR2 YFSETQ. The CDR3 covers 17 residues. The CDR3 here is CASSLTAQQGRGSPLHF. In nucleotides, the CDR3 is TGCGCCAGCAGCTTGACTGCCCAACAGGGCAGAGGTTCACCCCTCCACTTT.

The rearrangement links TRBV6-5 to TRBJ2-1, with 14 bases that match TRBD2. CDR3 length: 14 residues. Germline CDR1 and CDR2: MNHEY and SVGAGI. With V trimmed by 6 bases and J by 8 bases, 3 bases remained unmatched. CDR3 nucleotides: TGTGCCAGCAGCGGGACTAGCGGGAGTGATGAGCAGTTCTTC. Translated, it gives CASSGTSGSDEQFF.

The gene calls are TRBV5-6 and TRBJ1-6; perhaps TRBD1 as D (6 bases). The CDR3 loop spans 17 amino acids. Germline V gene data show CDR1 as SGHDT and CDR2 as YYEEEE. Trimming left V 2 bases short and J 8 bases short, with 20 bases between. The CDR3 reads CASSFPRDIAWDSPLHF. Here the CDR3 DNA reads TGTGCCAGCAGCTTCCCACGGGACATCGCTTGGGATTCACCCCTCCACTTT.

The CDR3 protein is CASSLFGKGRRVSYEQYF. CDR3 nucleotides: TGTGCCAGCAGTTTATTTGGGAAAGGAAGAAGAGTGAGCTACGAGCAGTACTTC. This rearrangement joins TRBV27 to TRBJ2-7; D uncertain. V was shortened by 1 base and J by 3 bases, with 22 bases between the two germline ends. The CDR3 runs 18 residues. CDR1 is MNHEY, CDR2 SMNVEV, per germline (reference sequence).

The rearrangement uses TRBV7-9 and TRBJ2-1, with 8 nucleotides matching TRBD2. The length of the CDR3 is 12 residues. V lost 5 bases, J lost 8 bases, and 2 bases stayed unmatched. Germline-derived CDR1 and CDR2 are SEHNR and FQNEAQ (reference sequence). CDR3 loop: CASSREGDEQFF. The CDR3 DNA is TGTGCCAGCAGCCGGGAGGGAGATGAGCAGTTCTTC.

V and J are TRBV19 and TRBJ2-6, with no clear D. The germline V gene encodes CDR1 LNHDA and CDR2 SQIVND (reference sequence). Trimming shortened V by 8 bases and J by 4 bases, and 6 bases separated the two germline ends. The CDR3 consists of 12 residues. In DNA form, the CDR3 reads TGTGCCAGTTCATCGGGGGCCAACGTCCTGACTTTC. It codes for CASSSGANVLTF.

In its sample, this clone was seen a few times. The chain recombines TRBV21-1 with TRBJ2-3; the table calls TRBD2, which could not be checked here. TRBV21-1 is classified as a pseudogene. CDR3 length equals 19 residues. Written as DNA, the CDR3 is TGTGCCAGCAGCAAAGCGCAAAGCGGGAGGGCCCGGAGCACAGATACGCAGTATTTT. As protein: CASSKAQSGRARSTDTQYF.

CDR3 DNA: TGTGCCAGCAGCTTAATAGGACTAAAGGGGGATGAGCAGTTCTTC. Translation: CASSLIGLKGDEQFF. This chain connects TRBV7-2 to TRBJ2-1; D is tentatively TRBD1 or TRBD2 (6 bases each). The CDR3 is 15 residues long. Germline-derived CDR1 and CDR2 are SGHTA and FQGNSA. The V end lost 2 bases, the J end lost 8 bases, and 16 bases lay between the germline ends.

The V and J genes are TRBV6-5 and TRBJ2-2; D remains unclear. CDR3 length: 12 amino acids. Germline V gene lookup returns CDR1 MNHEY and CDR2 SVGAGI. V shed 7 bases and J shed 1 base, with 4 bases lying between them. CDR3 sequence: CASKGNTGELFF. In DNA form, the CDR3 reads TGTGCCAGCAAGGGGAACACCGGGGAGCTGTTTTTT.

This chain uses TRBV27 with TRBJ1-4; no clear D gene. The CDR3 has 13 amino acids. V lost 6 bases and J 5 bases, leaving 10 bases between the germline ends. Germline V gene lookup returns CDR1 MNHEY and CDR2 SMNVEV (reference sequence). CDR3 protein: CASRRQENEKLFF. In DNA, the CDR3 is TGTGCCAGCAGGAGGCAGGAGAATGAAAAACTGTTTTTT.

The V and J genes are TRBV5-6 and TRBJ2-7, with 8 bases aligning to TRBD1. CDR1 SGHDT and CDR2 YYEEEE come from the germline V gene. This CDR3 region has 14 residues. The trim removed 0 bases at V and 4 bases at J, leaving 3 bases unmatched. The chain's CDR3 is CASSLVGQGYEQYF. The CDR3, as DNA: TGTGCCAGCAGCTTGGTAGGACAGGGTTACGAGCAGTACTTC.